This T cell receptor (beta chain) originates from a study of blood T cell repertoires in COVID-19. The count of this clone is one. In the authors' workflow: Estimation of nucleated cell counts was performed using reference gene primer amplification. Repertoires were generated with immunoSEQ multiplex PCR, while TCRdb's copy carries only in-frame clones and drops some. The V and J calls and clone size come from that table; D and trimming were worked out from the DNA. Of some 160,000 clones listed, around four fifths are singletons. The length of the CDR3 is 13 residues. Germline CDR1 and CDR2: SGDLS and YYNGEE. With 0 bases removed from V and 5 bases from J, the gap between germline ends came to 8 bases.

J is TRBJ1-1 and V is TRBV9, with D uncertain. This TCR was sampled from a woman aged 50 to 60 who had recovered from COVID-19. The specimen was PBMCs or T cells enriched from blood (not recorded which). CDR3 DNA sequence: TGTGCCAGCAGCGTAGCTACAGTGACTGAAGCTTTCTTT. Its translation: CASSVATVTEAFF.